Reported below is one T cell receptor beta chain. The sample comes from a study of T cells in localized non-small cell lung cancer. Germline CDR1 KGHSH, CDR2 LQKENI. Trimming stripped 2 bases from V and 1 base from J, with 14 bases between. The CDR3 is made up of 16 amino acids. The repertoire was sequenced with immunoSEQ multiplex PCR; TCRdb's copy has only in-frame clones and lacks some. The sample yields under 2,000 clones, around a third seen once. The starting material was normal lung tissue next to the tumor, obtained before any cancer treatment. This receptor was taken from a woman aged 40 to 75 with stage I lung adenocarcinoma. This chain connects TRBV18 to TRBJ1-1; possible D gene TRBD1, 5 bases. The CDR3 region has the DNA TGTGCCAGCTCACCATCTAGAAGAGGGGAGAACACTGAAGCTTTCTTT. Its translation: CASSPSRRGENTEAFF.